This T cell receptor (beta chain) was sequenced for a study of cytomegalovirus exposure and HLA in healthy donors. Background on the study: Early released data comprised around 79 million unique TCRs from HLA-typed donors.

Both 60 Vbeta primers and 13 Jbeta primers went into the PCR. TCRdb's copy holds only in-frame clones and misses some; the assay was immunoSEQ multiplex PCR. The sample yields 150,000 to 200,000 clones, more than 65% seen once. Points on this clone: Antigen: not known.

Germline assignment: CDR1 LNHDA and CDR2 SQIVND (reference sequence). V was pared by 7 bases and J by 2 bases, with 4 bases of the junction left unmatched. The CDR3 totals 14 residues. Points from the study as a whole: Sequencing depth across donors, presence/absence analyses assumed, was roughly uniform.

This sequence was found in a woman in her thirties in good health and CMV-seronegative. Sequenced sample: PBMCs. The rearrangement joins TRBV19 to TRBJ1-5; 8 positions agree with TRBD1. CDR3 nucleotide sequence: TGTGCCAGTAATGGACAGGGCGGCAATCAGCCCCAGCATTTT. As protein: CASNGQGGNQPQHF.